This TCR beta chain was captured in a study of shared clonotypes between healthy human individuals. Trimming shortened V by 8 bases and J by 0 bases, and 22 bases separated the two germline ends. This CDR3 has 17 residues. The data were produced by immunoSEQ multiplex PCR, yet TCRdb's version contains in-frame clones alone and is incomplete. The data show roughly 700,000 clones, 74% seen once. The chain combines TRBV23-1 with TRBJ2-5; D is unclear. TRBV23-1 is an ORF, and what it does is uncertain. Specimen: memory CD4+ T cells sorted from blood. The sample's subset: CD45RA-negative fraction. The receptor's source is a woman aged 25 to 39 in good health. In nucleotides, the CDR3 is TGCGCCAGCCCCATGCCAAAGGGCAGGACGTACCAAGAGACCCAGTACTTC. This gives the protein CASPMPKGRTYQETQYF.